One and the same sample provided the 21 T cell receptor beta chains below, sequenced in a study of beta chain features in type 1 diabetes. The isolated RNA, all of it, was reverse transcribed, so expressed TCRB transcripts were what got sequenced. The protocol was immunoSEQ multiplex PCR, while the TCRdb copy is restricted to in-frame clones and leaves out a portion. The sample comprises over 150,000 clones, over 7.5% of which are singletons, and approximately 0.65% rests with the top ten. The specimen sequenced was central memory CD4+ T cells from blood. The receptors derive from a man aged 18 to 30 in good health.

This chain uses TRBV28 with TRBJ1-6; the D gene is possibly TRBD1 (5 bases). Germline CDR1 is MDHEN and CDR2 is SYDVKM. V lost 7 bases to trimming and J lost 5 bases, with 6 bases between them. The CDR3 runs to 12 residues. The CDR3 reads CASNRNNSPLHF. CDR3 DNA: TGTGCCAGCAACAGGAATAATTCACCCCTCCACTTT. The entire variable domain, with the rest obtained from reference TRBV28 and TRBJ1-6, is as follows: DVKVTQSSRYLVKRTGEKVFLECVQDMDHENMFWYRQDPGLGLRLIYFSYDVKMKEKGDIPEGYSVSREKKERFSLILESASTNQTSMYLCASNRNNSPLHFGNGTRLTVT.

CDR3 region: CVSGASYNEQFF. In DNA form, the CDR3 reads TGTGTTAGCGGAGCCTCCTACAATGAGCAGTTCTTC. The V and J genes are TRBV6-5 and TRBJ2-1, with D possibly TRBD2 on 6 matching bases. CDR3 length: 12 residues. Germline V gene data show CDR1 as MNHEY and CDR2 as SVGAGI.

CDR3 residues: CAWSSSQGLRETQYF. CDR3 sequence (DNA): TGTGCCTGGAGTTCGTCGCAGGGGCTACGGGAGACCCAGTACTTC. V gene TRBV30 combines with J gene TRBJ2-5; tentative D call: TRBD1 (6 bases). Between the trimmed V and J ends, which lost 2 bases and 5 bases, there was a span of 18 bases. Germline V gives CDR1 GTSNPN, CDR2 SVGIG (reference sequence). The CDR3 length is 15 residues.

The chain combines TRBV9 with TRBJ2-7, with a tentative D call TRBD1 (5 bases). Trimming took off 0 bases at V and 5 bases at J, with 12 bases between the two ends. CDR1 and CDR2 (germline): SGDLS, YYNGEE. The CDR3 loop spans 14 amino acids. The CDR3 bases are TGTGCCAGCAGCGTAGGGGGCGCCTGGCACGAGCAGTACTTC. This translates into CASSVGGAWHEQYF.

This clone was counted only a few times. V gene TRBV5-4 combines with J gene TRBJ2-3; TRBD2 agrees at 14 bases. The trim removed 7 bases at V and 4 bases at J, leaving 11 bases unmatched. From germline, CDR1 is SGHNT and CDR2 YYREEE (reference sequence). The CDR3 extends over 17 amino acids. CDR3 bases: TGTGCCAGCGGAGCGGGACTAGCGGGAGTTAGCCCAGATACGCAGTATTTT. Amino acids: CASGAGLAGVSPDTQYF.

The chain carries TRBV4-2 and TRBJ2-3; D is ambiguous. The CDR3 length is 13 residues. Germline CDR1 LGHNA, CDR2 YNFKEQ. V was shortened by 5 bases and J by 1 base, with 7 bases between the two germline ends. DNA of the CDR3: TGTGCCAGCAGCTCCCTCGGCACAGATACGCAGTATTTT. This encodes CASSSLGTDTQYF.

The table lists this clone with a few counts. The chain recombines TRBV28 with TRBJ1-1, with a weak D call TRBD1 (5 bases). In germline, CDR1 is MDHEN, CDR2 SYDVKM. V gave up 3 bases and J gave up 2 bases, with 10 bases separating them. The CDR3 totals 14 residues. CDR3 sequence: CASSLGRTNTEAFF. The CDR3 DNA follows: TGTGCCAGCAGTTTGGGCAGGACAAACACTGAAGCTTTCTTT.

The chain uses TRBV28 and TRBJ1-5; D gene ambiguous. CDR3 length equals 12 residues. Germline V gene data show CDR1 as MDHEN and CDR2 as SYDVKM. The V end lost 5 bases, the J end lost 7 bases, and 9 bases lay between the germline ends. Here the CDR3 DNA reads TGTGCCAGCAGTCCCAGAGGGCAGCCCCAGCATTTT. This sequence encodes CASSPRGQPQHF. The whole variable domain, remainder taken from reference TRBV28 and TRBJ1-5, is DVKVTQSSRYLVKRTGEKVFLECVQDMDHENMFWYRQDPGLGLRLIYFSYDVKMKEKGDIPEGYSVSREKKERFSLILESASTNQTSMYLCASSPRGQPQHFGDGTRLSIL.

This clone was detected a few times. The V call is TRBV7-2, the J call TRBJ2-7; 15 positions agree with TRBD2. CDR1 SGHTA and CDR2 FQGNSA come from the germline V gene. The CDR3 is 15 amino acids. The junction had 11 bases not matched to a gene; V was cut back by 5 bases and J by 12 bases. The CDR3 is CASSIDRTSGREAYF. The CDR3 DNA reads TGTGCCAGCAGCATAGACAGGACTAGCGGGAGGGAGGCGTACTTC.

CDR3 DNA sequence: TGTGCCAGCAGGATGCAGCGGGGCTACACCTTC. Residues: CASRMQRGYTF. The gene calls are TRBV28 and TRBJ1-2; D is unresolved. Germline assignment: CDR1 MDHEN and CDR2 SYDVKM. V gave up 6 bases and J gave up 8 bases, with 10 bases separating them. The CDR3 consists of 11 residues.

CDR3 in amino acids: CASSPLSGTQYF. DNA for the CDR3: TGTGCCAGCAGTCCCCTATCGGGGACCCAGTACTTC. The chain employs TRBV28 and TRBJ2-5; D is unresolved. V lost 5 bases, J lost 7 bases, and 11 bases lay in between. Germline CDR1 reads MDHEN; CDR2 reads SYDVKM. This CDR3 is built from 12 residues.

This clone showed up just a few times. The gene calls are TRBV30 and TRBJ1-1; D is undetermined. V lost 4 bases, J lost 0 bases, and 9 bases lay in between. The CDR3 spans 13 residues. In germline, CDR1 is GTSNPN, CDR2 SVGIG (reference sequence). The CDR3 coding sequence is TGTGCCTGGAATATTGAGATGAACACTGAAGCTTTCTTT. Translated, it gives CAWNIEMNTEAFF.

This clone was seen a handful of times. The CDR3 is CASSPDRVANTF. The CDR3 DNA follows: TGTGCCAGCAGTCCAGACAGGGTAGCGAACACCTTC. The chain links TRBV6-5 to TRBJ1-2, with 7 bases lining up with TRBD1. J lost 12 bases, V lost 5 bases, and 9 bases had no gene match. The CDR3 contains 12 residues. Per the germline V gene, CDR1 is MNHEY and CDR2 is SVGAGI.

This clone was seen a few times. The chain combines TRBV7-3 with TRBJ2-7, with a possible D match to TRBD1 (6 bases). Germline CDR1 SGHTA, CDR2 FQGTGA. Deletions cut 5 bases from V and 4 bases from J, with 18 bases between. CDR3 length equals 15 residues. The CDR3 loop is CASSPYQGSGYEQYF. Here the CDR3 DNA reads TGTGCCAGCAGCCCCTACCAGGGGAGTGGTTACGAGCAGTACTTC.

This clone was detected ten times or more. The chain couples TRBV6-5 to TRBJ2-1; the D gene is possibly TRBD1 (6 bases). Germline V CDR1 and CDR2: MNHEY, SVGAGI. The CDR3 sequence is 15 residues long. The V gene lost 0 bases and the J gene lost 4 bases, with 10 bases spanning the gap. CDR3 nucleotide sequence: TGTGCCAGCAGTTACTCGAACAGGGCTTACAATGAGCAGTTCTTC. It specifies CASSYSNRAYNEQFF.

This chain connects TRBV4-2 to TRBJ1-5, with 9 positions matching TRBD1. This CDR3 comprises 15 residues. J lost 6 bases, V lost 0 bases, and 3 bases had no gene match. Germline CDR1 reads LGHNA; CDR2 reads YNFKEQ. The DNA for the CDR3 is TGTGCCAGCAGCCAAGATGGGACAGGGCTTCAGCCCCAGCATTTT. Encoded protein: CASSQDGTGLQPQHF.

The rearrangement links TRBV6-6 to TRBJ2-2; a possible D gene is TRBD1 (5 bases). Germline V gene data show CDR1 as MNHNY and CDR2 as SVGAGI (reference sequence). V shed 6 bases and J shed 1 base, with 12 bases lying between them. There are 15 residues in the CDR3. The CDR3 coding sequence is TGTGCCAGCAGGTCCGAGACAGAGAACACCGGGGAGCTGTTTTTT. This codes for CASRSETENTGELFF.

This clone occurred a few times. The chain joins TRBV9 to TRBJ2-3, with 10 bases identical to TRBD1. V lost 1 base, J lost 5 bases, and 7 bases stayed unmatched. CDR3 length equals 16 residues. Germline CDR1 reads SGDLS; CDR2 reads YYNGEE. CDR3 protein: CASSVTGTGAVDTQYF. The CDR3, as DNA: TGTGCCAGCAGCGTAACCGGGACAGGGGCTGTAGATACGCAGTATTTT. Drawing the rest from reference TRBV9 and TRBJ2-3, the complete variable domain is DSGVTQTPKHLITATGQRVTLRCSPRSGDLSVYWYQQSLDQGLQFLIQYYNGEERAKGNILERFSAQQFPDLHSELNLSSLELGDSALYFCASSVTGTGAVDTQYFGPGTRLTVL.

The chain has TRBV4-2 and TRBJ2-6; 7 bases fit TRBD2. With 4 bases clipped from V and 2 bases from J, the junction kept 11 bases outside the gene matches. Germline assignment: CDR1 LGHNA and CDR2 YNFKEQ. This CDR3 contains 18 residues. CDR3 coding DNA: TGTGCCAGCAGCCGGGATTGGGCGGGAGCCCCTGGGGCCAACGTCCTGACTTTC. Amino acid sequence: CASSRDWAGAPGANVLTF.

The chain combines TRBV2 with TRBJ2-7, with TRBD2 matching over 9 bases. CDR1 and CDR2 (germline): SNHLY, FYNNEI. This CDR3 has 14 residues. J gave up 3 bases and V 4 bases, and 4 bases lay outside the gene matches. CDR3 DNA: TGTGCCAGCAGTGGGGTTAGCGGGGGCTACGAGCAGTACTTC. Encoded protein: CASSGVSGGYEQYF.

The genes are TRBV4-1 and TRBJ1-2; the D gene is possibly TRBD1 (5 bases). The CDR3 sequence is 12 residues long. V lost 5 bases and J 9 bases, leaving 13 bases between the germline ends. Germline CDR1 and CDR2: MGHRA and YSYEKL. The chain's CDR3 is CASSGTEGSYTF. In nucleotides, the CDR3 is TGCGCCAGCAGCGGGACTGAAGGTAGCTACACCTTC.